Shown below are 6 T cell receptor beta chains from a single sample sequenced in a study of blood T cell repertoires in COVID-19 (TCRdb year 2020). The library was generated by the immunoSEQ multiplex PCR assay. TCRdb provides this immuneACCESS table in a form limited to in-frame rearrangements. Some clones are lacking; in checked studies, under half of them reflect an unresolved V gene, and why the rest are absent is not known. For this sample the table gives about 170,000 clones, of which 80% to 85% were detected only once. Jointly, the top ten make up roughly a tenth of the sample. Sequencing was done on a sample of peripheral blood. The receptor source for this set is a man between 70 and 80 years old with active or convalescent COVID-19.

The chain couples TRBV2 to TRBJ1-2; 7 positions agree with TRBD1. There are 16 residues in the CDR3. V shed 10 bases and J 2 bases; nucleotides not matched to a gene: 16. Looked up from germline, CDR1 is SNHLY and CDR2 is FYNNEI. CDR3 sequence reads: CAKKRQGSARNYGYTF. The CDR3 nucleotides read TGTGCCAAAAAGAGACAGGGTTCGGCACGAAACTATGGCTACACCTTC.

The V call is TRBV30, the J call TRBJ1-5; D remains ambiguous. Per the germline V gene, CDR1 is GTSNPN and CDR2 is SVGIG (reference sequence). V was trimmed by 4 bases and J by 2 bases, leaving 9 bases between them. The CDR3 consists of 13 residues. The CDR3 here is CAWNVARNQPQHF. The CDR3 nucleotides are TGTGCCTGGAATGTGGCCCGCAATCAGCCCCAGCATTTT.

The CDR3 coding sequence is TGTGCCAGCAGCCAATATATCGGCGGGCCCCAGCATTTT. This codes for CASSQYIGGPQHF. V is TRBV3-1 (or the pseudogene TRBV3-2) and J is TRBJ1-5; D ambiguous. V shed 2 bases and J shed 9 bases, with 11 bases lying between them. Looked up from germline, CDR1 is LGHDT and CDR2 is YNNKEL (reference sequence). The CDR3 consists of 13 residues.

The chain joins TRBV5-6 to TRBJ2-7, with TRBD1 matching over 11 bases. The CDR3 is made up of 15 amino acids. With 4 bases clipped from V and 4 bases from J, the junction kept 7 bases outside the gene matches. The germline V gene encodes CDR1 SGHDT and CDR2 YYEEEE. The CDR3 DNA is TGTGCCAGCAGCAGGGGACAGGGGGAGTGGTACGAGCAGTACTTC. It encodes CASSRGQGEWYEQYF.

J is TRBJ1-2 and V is TRBV7-6; the D is unclear. Germline lookup yields CDR1 SGHVS and CDR2 FNYEAQ. The CDR3 covers 15 residues. Trimming took off 0 bases at V and 1 base at J, with 9 bases between the two ends. CDR3 loop: CASSLAPGGNYGYTF. The CDR3 DNA is TGTGCCAGCAGCTTAGCCCCGGGAGGTAACTATGGCTACACCTTC. Based on the CDR3 plus reference TRBV7-6 and TRBJ1-2, the full variable domain is GAGVSQSPRYKVTKRGQDVALRCDPISGHVSLYWYRQALGQGPEFLTYFNYEAQQDKSGLPNDRFSAERPEGSISTLTIQRTEQRDSAMYRCASSLAPGGNYGYTFGSGTRLTVV.

The CDR3 nucleotides are TGTGCCAGCAGTTTTAGGCAGGGAGGCTACGAGCAGTACTTC. This gives the protein CASSFRQGGYEQYF. V and J are TRBV6-6 and TRBJ2-7, with a possible D match to TRBD2 (6 bases). The V end lost 4 bases, the J end lost 3 bases, and 13 bases lay between the germline ends. Germline V gene data show CDR1 as MNHNY and CDR2 as SVGAGI (reference sequence). The CDR3 extends over 14 amino acids.